A single sample gave rise to the 13 T cell receptor beta chains below, sequenced in a study of blood T cell repertoires in COVID-19 (dated by TCRdb to 2020 to 2021). The library was built by means of the immunoSEQ multiplex PCR assay. TCRdb re-hosts the immuneACCESS table, in-frame sequences only. Its copies lack some clones; in the studies checked, an unresolved V gene accounts for under half of them, and the cause for the rest is not known. Within this sample are approximately 150,000 clones, with roughly 80% of them counted one time only. The ten largest clones capture about 9% of the sample. Sequenced input: peripheral blood. These receptors were taken from a man in his forties or fifties with active or convalescent COVID-19.

The chain employs TRBV11-2 and TRBJ2-5; D gene uncertain. Germline lookup yields CDR1 SGHAT and CDR2 FQNNGV. The CDR3 covers 15 residues. V was shortened by 5 bases and J by 4 bases, with 17 bases between the two germline ends. The CDR3 loop is CASSTILRSAETQYF. The CDR3, as DNA: TGTGCCAGCAGCACGATCCTGCGTAGTGCAGAGACCCAGTACTTC.

The CDR3: CASSAGTAYSNQPQHF. The CDR3, as DNA: TGTGCCAGCAGCGCCGGGACAGCATATAGCAATCAGCCCCAGCATTTT. This rearrangement joins TRBV2 to TRBJ1-5, with 7 bases matching TRBD1. This CDR3 is built from 16 residues. CDR1 is SNHLY and CDR2 is FYNNEI in the germline V gene. The junction had 8 bases not matched to a gene; V was cut back by 6 bases and J by 0 bases.

The count of this clone is one. The chain uses TRBV5-1 and TRBJ2-5, with TRBD1 as a possible D gene (6 bases). V was trimmed by 1 base and J by 0 bases, leaving 10 bases between them. The CDR3 spans 15 residues. The V gene's germline CDR1 is SGHRS and CDR2 YFSETQ. The CDR3 DNA reads as TGCGCCAGCAGCTTGAACAGGGCCTACCAAGAGACCCAGTACTTC. Protein sequence: CASSLNRAYQETQYF.

This clone was seen more than once but under ten times. This chain links TRBV25-1 with TRBJ1-5; D gene uncertain. Trimming took off 5 bases at V and 1 base at J, with 9 bases between the two ends. This CDR3 spans 14 amino acids. CDR1 is MGHDK and CDR2 is SYGVNS in the germline V gene. This chain's CDR3 is CASSPSGSNQPQHF. DNA of the CDR3: TGTGCCAGCAGTCCCAGCGGCAGCAATCAGCCCCAGCATTTT.

Details on this clone: One end of the junction fails to match germline, which may point to a read error. Distinct nucleotide sequences in the sample also encode this CDR3. The chain recombines TRBV19 with TRBJ1-2; D may be TRBD1 (5 bases). The CDR3 consists of 12 residues. Germline V gene data show CDR1 as LNHDA and CDR2 as SQIVND (reference sequence). CDR3 in amino acids: CASSVDRYGYTF. Here the CDR3 DNA reads TGTGCCAGTAGTGTAGACAGATATGGCTACACCTTC.

CDR3 sequence: CASSKRQGEETQYF. CDR3 nucleotides: TGTGCCAGCAGCAAGAGACAGGGCGAAGAGACCCAGTACTTC. The chain has TRBV11-3 and TRBJ2-5, with 7 positions matching TRBD1. The CDR3 is 14 amino acids. V lost 5 bases to trimming and J lost 3 bases; unmatched junction nucleotides: 6. The germline CDR1 and CDR2 sequences are SGHNT and YENEEA. Filled out from reference TRBV11-3 and TRBJ2-5, the complete variable domain reads EAGVVQSPRYKIIEKKQPVAFWCNPISGHNTLYWYLQNLGQGPELLIRYENEEAVDDSQLPKDRFSAERLKGVDSTLKIQPAELGDSAVYLCASSKRQGEETQYFGPGTRLLVL.

V usage is TRBV19 and J usage is TRBJ2-3; 9 nucleotides align to TRBD1. Per the germline V gene, CDR1 is LNHDA and CDR2 is SQIVND (reference sequence). The J segment lost 2 bases and the V segment lost 1 base, leaving 4 bases of the junction unmatched. CDR3 size: 16 residues. The CDR3 coding sequence is TGTGCCAGTAGTATAGGGGGGACAGGGTCCACAGATACGCAGTATTTT. Translated, it gives CASSIGGTGSTDTQYF.

The V call is TRBV2, the J call TRBJ1-2, with 9 bases aligning to TRBD1. The CDR3 sequence is 17 residues long. The V segment lost 4 bases and the J segment 4 bases; nucleotides outside the gene matches: 13. The germline CDR1 and CDR2 sequences are SNHLY and FYNNEI. CDR3 sequence: CASSGARGTGMIYGYTF. The CDR3 nucleotides are TGTGCCAGCAGTGGGGCAAGAGGGACAGGGATGATCTATGGCTACACCTTC.

This clone showed up just once. The CDR3 DNA reads TGTGCCAGCAGCCCCATCGCAAGCGGGAGTCGGAATGAGCAGTTCTTC. Encoded protein: CASSPIASGSRNEQFF. The chain couples TRBV7-6 to TRBJ2-1; 8 nucleotides line up with TRBD2. Trimming cost V 5 bases and J 7 bases; bases outside gene matches: 13. CDR3 length: 16 amino acids. The germline CDR1 and CDR2 sequences are SGHVS and FNYEAQ.

V is TRBV2 and J is TRBJ2-1, with 7 bases identical to TRBD1. Germline trimming cut 9 bases from V and 1 base from J; bases unmatched to any gene: 3. The germline V gene encodes CDR1 SNHLY and CDR2 FYNNEI. The CDR3 spans 13 residues. CDR3 nucleotide sequence: TGTGCCAGTTACAGGGGTTCCTACAATGAGCAGTTCTTC. Protein product: CASYRGSYNEQFF.

This chain joins TRBV5-5 and TRBJ2-3, with TRBD2 matching 10 bases. Trimming removed 0 bases from V and 5 bases from J; junction bases left unmatched: 0. Germline values: CDR1 SGHKS, CDR2 YYEKEE (reference sequence). CDR3 length: 14 amino acids. In nucleotides, the CDR3 is TGTGCCAGCAGCTTGGAGCGGGAGGGAGATACGCAGTATTTT. As protein: CASSLEREGDTQYF.

The genes are TRBV3-1 (or the pseudogene TRBV3-2) and TRBJ1-1; 12 bases map to TRBD1. V dropped 4 bases and J dropped 4; count of bases not matched to a gene: 7. The CDR3 sequence is 16 residues long. Germline CDR1 LGHDT, CDR2 YNNKEL (reference sequence). The CDR3 loop reads CASSLGTGGKGTEAFF. DNA of the CDR3: TGTGCCAGCAGCCTTGGGACAGGGGGCAAGGGCACTGAAGCTTTCTTT.

This clone was counted only a few times. The gene calls are TRBV9 and TRBJ1-1, with a possible D match to TRBD1 (6 bases). Germline V lookup: CDR1 SGDLS, CDR2 YYNGEE. V gave up 3 bases and J gave up 6 bases, with 12 bases separating them. This CDR3 contains 13 residues. CDR3 loop: CASSGGQTSEAFF. Written as DNA, the CDR3 is TGTGCCAGCAGCGGAGGACAGACTTCTGAAGCTTTCTTT.